The present T cell receptor (beta chain) was sequenced within a study of T cells after yellow fever vaccination. Trimming at V came to 2 bases and at J to 2 bases, leaving 2 bases not matched to a gene. The CDR3 is made up of 14 amino acids. The germline CDR1 and CDR2 sequences are DFQATT and SNEGSKA (reference sequence). UMIs and a universal primer site were added when TCR cDNA was made by 5'RACE template switching. TCRdb re-called the 5' RACE reads through MiXCR, storing one row per CDR3 protein. The sample records roughly 250,000 distinct CDR3 sequences, 13% being singletons. This sequence was found in a man younger than 40 who received the YFV17D yellow fever vaccine. Sequenced material: CD4+ T cells sorted from PBMCs, taken 45 days after the yellow fever booster vaccination. The chain links TRBV20-1 to TRBJ2-5, with 10 positions matching TRBD2. DNA for the CDR3: TGCAGTGCTAGATTACTAGCGGGACAAGAGACCCAGTACTTC. Translated: CSARLLAGQETQYF.